This TCR beta chain derives from a study of blood T cell repertoires in COVID-19. Study background: Italy, Spain and the United States were the sources of the convalescent and acute COVID-19 samples. In each case, the material was cDNA or gDNA derived from T cells, B-cell-depleted T cells, or PBMCs.

CDR1 and CDR2 from the germline V gene are SQVTM and ANQGSEA. With 6 bases removed from V and 0 bases from J, the gap between germline ends came to 8 bases. The CDR3 runs 12 residues. Method: immunoSEQ multiplex PCR; TCRdb's copy keeps in-frame clones and lacks some. The sample consists of some 340,000 clones, about 89% of them appearing once. Recovered status in Cohort 3 required two negative PCRs, clearance, or symptom resolution. V usage is TRBV29-1 and J usage is TRBJ1-1; D ambiguous. The sample consisted of PBMCs or T cells enriched from blood (not recorded which). The source of this sequence is a woman under 40 who had recovered from COVID-19. CDR3 in DNA: TGCAGCGTGCGCATCATGAACACTGAAGCTTTCTTT. It encodes CSVRIMNTEAFF.